This TCR beta chain was retrieved from a study of blood T cells in healthy people across ages. Study conclusions and caveats: When set beside aged donors, long-lived donors presented more naive CD4+ cells and higher diversity. Percentage of naive T cells showed a strong correlation with TCR beta diversity.

Germline V CDR1 and CDR2: SGHRS, YFSETQ. This CDR3 has 17 amino acids. This clonotype was found a few times. Its antigen remains unknown. This may be a read error: a much more frequent sequence differs by one nucleotide. Together with a sample-barcoded 5' primer, a J-beta primer mix was included in a second PCR lasting about 7 to 11 cycles. Each cDNA molecule was tagged by a template-switch adaptor with 12 random nucleotides. Researchers report that each sample yielded at least 2.5 million CDR3-containing paired-end reads. TCRdb re-derived calls from the 5' RACE reads in MiXCR, one entry per CDR3 protein. This sample carries 600,000 to 800,000 distinct CDR3 sequences, 52% of them seen once, and the ten largest clones take about 13%.

The sequencing sample was made of blood. The receptor's source is an elderly woman in good health. The rearrangement links TRBV5-1 to TRBJ2-1, with D perhaps matching TRBD1 (6 bases). The end of the DNA aligns better with TRBJ2-7, so the J call may be wrong. The CDR3 protein is CASSLRTAGRIGNEQYF. The CDR3 DNA sequence: TGCGCCAGCAGCTTGAGGACAGCAGGGCGGATTGGCAATGAGCAGTACTTC.